These 25 T cell receptor beta chains were all obtained from the same sample, sequenced in a study of blood T cell repertoires in COVID-19. The method was immunoSEQ multiplex PCR; TCRdb's version includes in-frame clones alone and lacks a portion of them. The table includes fewer than 200,000 clones, around 67% detected once. What was sequenced was peripheral blood. The receptors come from an elderly woman with acute or convalescent COVID-19.

This chain connects TRBV6-5 to TRBJ2-1; maybe TRBD2 (6 bases). The CDR3 is 15 amino acids. V was shortened by 5 bases and J by 4 bases, with 15 bases between the two germline ends. CDR1 is MNHEY and CDR2 is SVGAGI in the germline V gene. The CDR3 loop reads CASSPGTESYNEQFF. CDR3 coding DNA: TGTGCCAGCAGTCCAGGGACTGAAAGTTACAATGAGCAGTTCTTC.

The gene calls are TRBV19 and TRBJ1-1; TRBD1 matches at 7 bases. The junction had 12 bases not matched to a gene; V was cut back by 9 bases and J by 5 bases. CDR3 size: 14 residues. Germline V CDR1 and CDR2: LNHDA, SQIVND (reference sequence). The CDR3 spells CASQRQGLVTEAFF. Here the CDR3 DNA reads TGTGCCAGCCAGAGACAGGGTTTAGTGACTGAAGCTTTCTTT.

V gene TRBV24-1 combines with J gene TRBJ2-5; 7 bases agree with TRBD1. The V gene end was trimmed by 4 bases and the J gene end by 4 bases; junction bases not matched to a gene: 11. Germline lookup yields CDR1 KGHDR and CDR2 SFDVKD. CDR3 length: 16 residues. This chain's CDR3 is CATSDTRTGGLETQYF. DNA of the CDR3: TGTGCCACCAGTGACACACGGACAGGAGGACTAGAGACCCAGTACTTC.

The chain carries TRBV19 and TRBJ2-7; weak D call: TRBD1 (6 bases). Germline V CDR1 and CDR2: LNHDA, SQIVND (reference sequence). The CDR3 loop spans 13 amino acids. V gave up 7 bases and J gave up 3 bases, with 13 bases separating them. The CDR3 region is CASMNQGNYEQYF. The CDR3 DNA follows: TGTGCCAGTATGAACCAGGGGAACTACGAGCAGTACTTC.

CDR3 residues: CASSLVWTGDSTNEKLFF. CDR3 sequence (DNA): TGTGCCAGCAGCTTAGTTTGGACAGGGGATTCGACTAATGAAAAACTGTTTTTT. This sequence joins TRBV7-9 and TRBJ1-4; TRBD1 matches 9 bases. Per germline, CDR1 SEHNR and CDR2 FQNEAQ (reference sequence). CDR3 size: 18 residues. V lost 1 base and J lost 2; bases outside the gene matches: 8.

The CDR3 spells CASHPRGGPYGYTF. CDR3 DNA: TGTGCCAGCCACCCACGCGGGGGCCCCTATGGCTACACCTTC. J is TRBJ1-2 and V is TRBV13, with D possibly TRBD1 on 6 matching bases. V dropped 8 bases and J dropped 4 bases, with 17 bases sitting between them. The CDR3 has 14 residues. Germline assignment: CDR1 PRHDT and CDR2 FYEKMQ (reference sequence).

The chain employs TRBV6-6 and TRBJ2-4, with D unclear. CDR1 is MNHNY and CDR2 is SVGAGI in the germline V gene (reference sequence). The CDR3 covers 14 residues. Trimming pared 0 bases from V and 3 bases from J, leaving 6 bases between. As DNA, the CDR3 is TGTGCCAGCAGTTACTCGTCCGGCAAAAACATTCAGTACTTC. Encoded protein: CASSYSSGKNIQYF.

The chain links TRBV7-9 to TRBJ2-4, with 8 bases lining up with TRBD2. CDR1 is SEHNR, CDR2 FQNEAQ, per germline (reference sequence). The CDR3 contains 14 residues. J lost 6 bases, V lost 4 bases, and 5 bases had no gene match. CDR3: CASSWGLGVNIQYF. CDR3 in DNA: TGTGCCAGCAGCTGGGGACTAGGGGTAAACATTCAGTACTTC.

The V call is TRBV3-1 (or the pseudogene TRBV3-2), the J call TRBJ1-2, with 11 positions matching TRBD1. Germline CDR1 LGHDT, CDR2 YNNKEL (reference sequence). The CDR3 length is 14 residues. V shed 5 bases, J shed 5 bases, and the junction held 4 bases outside the gene matches. The CDR3 is CASSNGTGGYGYTF. The CDR3 DNA follows: TGTGCCAGCAGCAACGGGACAGGGGGATATGGCTACACCTTC.

The rearrangement joins TRBV25-1 to TRBJ2-6, with TRBD1 identical over 7 bases. Germline-derived CDR1 and CDR2 are MGHDK and SYGVNS. This CDR3 has 18 residues. The trim removed 6 bases at V and 0 bases at J, leaving 11 bases unmatched. The CDR3 sequence is CASSPRGRGNSGANVLTF. CDR3 nucleotide sequence: TGTGCCAGCAGCCCTAGGGGCAGGGGGAACTCTGGGGCCAACGTCCTGACTTTC.

The V gene is TRBV10-1, the J gene TRBJ2-3, with D tentatively TRBD2 (5 bases). The CDR3 is 15 amino acids. The ends were cut back, 2 bases at V and 2 bases at J, with 11 bases in the middle. The germline V gene has CDR1 WNHNN and CDR2 SYGVQD (reference sequence). The CDR3 protein is CASSEVGEITDTQYF. CDR3 bases: TGCGCCAGCAGTGAGGTGGGAGAGATCACAGATACGCAGTATTTT.

This clone has a single count. The rearrangement joins TRBV19 to TRBJ2-1; 7 bases fit TRBD2. This CDR3 has 16 amino acids. The junction had 7 bases not matched to a gene; V was cut back by 1 base and J by 4 bases. From germline, CDR1 is LNHDA and CDR2 SQIVND (reference sequence). The CDR3, as DNA: TGTGCCAGTAGTATAGCAACTAGCGACCAATACAATGAGCAGTTCTTC. This sequence encodes CASSIATSDQYNEQFF.

The rearrangement joins TRBV7-2 to TRBJ2-2; 9 bases align to TRBD2. The CDR3 is made up of 16 amino acids. The germline V gene has CDR1 SGHTA and CDR2 FQGNSA. Trimming removed 5 bases from V and 3 bases from J; junction bases left unmatched: 7. The CDR3 DNA follows: TGTGCCAGCAGCCAGACGCTAGCGGGGTACACCGGGGAGCTGTTTTTT. Residues: CASSQTLAGYTGELFF. Based on the CDR3 plus reference TRBV7-2 and TRBJ2-2, the full variable domain is GAGVSQSPSNKVTEKGKDVELRCDPISGHTALYWYRQSLGQGLEFLIYFQGNSAPDKSGLPSDRFSAERTGGSVSTLTIQRTQQEDSAVYLCASSQTLAGYTGELFFGEGSRLTVL.

This clone appeared a few times. This rearrangement joins TRBV7-9 to TRBJ2-7; 8 bases match TRBD2. This CDR3 is 16 amino acids long. Germline V CDR1 and CDR2: SEHNR, FQNEAQ (reference sequence). V shed 1 base and J 3 bases; nucleotides not matched to a gene: 8. CDR3 DNA: TGTGCCAGCAGCTTAGGCCTAACTAGCGGAGACTACGAGCAGTACTTC. Translated: CASSLGLTSGDYEQYF.

The CDR3 DNA is TGTGCCAGCAGCTCTCCTACCGATCTGAACACTGAAGCTTTCTTT. Translating it yields CASSSPTDLNTEAFF. The chain links TRBV3-1 (or the pseudogene TRBV3-2) to TRBJ1-1; D is unresolved. Trimming took off 5 bases at V and 0 bases at J, with 13 bases between the two ends. Germline CDR1 reads LGHDT; CDR2 reads YNNKEL (reference sequence). The CDR3 covers 15 residues.

The chain combines TRBV7-2 with TRBJ2-5; 15 nucleotides align to TRBD2. The length of the CDR3 is 18 residues. The V segment lost 1 base and the J segment 5 bases; nucleotides outside the gene matches: 8. CDR1 SGHTA and CDR2 FQGNSA come from the germline V gene. This chain's CDR3 is CASSLGPGLAGGGETQYF. The CDR3 nucleotides are TGTGCCAGCAGCTTAGGACCGGGACTAGCGGGAGGCGGTGAGACCCAGTACTTC. The full variable domain, with the rest looked up from reference TRBV7-2 and TRBJ2-5, is GAGVSQSPSNKVTEKGKDVELRCDPISGHTALYWYRQSLGQGLEFLIYFQGNSAPDKSGLPSDRFSAERTGGSVSTLTIQRTQQEDSAVYLCASSLGPGLAGGGETQYFGPGTRLLVL.

The V call is TRBV7-9, the J call TRBJ2-7; no definite D call. The CDR3 sequence is 12 residues long. Between the trimmed V and J ends, which lost 2 bases and 3 bases, there was a span of 5 bases. Per the germline V gene, CDR1 is SEHNR and CDR2 is FQNEAQ (reference sequence). This CDR3 is CASSLSIYEQYF. The DNA for the CDR3 is TGTGCCAGCAGCTTATCCATCTACGAGCAGTACTTC.

This rearrangement joins TRBV2 to TRBJ1-6; 7 nucleotides line up with TRBD1. CDR3 size: 16 residues. Per germline, CDR1 SNHLY and CDR2 FYNNEI. V was pared by 4 bases and J by 2 bases, with 5 bases of the junction left unmatched. The CDR3 sequence is CASSAGGMTYNSPLHF. Here the CDR3 DNA reads TGTGCCAGCAGTGCAGGGGGTATGACCTATAATTCACCCCTCCACTTT.

This clone has a single count. The J gene is TRBJ1-2, the V gene TRBV18, with TRBD1 as a possible D gene (6 bases). Germline V gene lookup returns CDR1 KGHSH and CDR2 LQKENI. This CDR3 region has 15 residues. V was trimmed by 0 bases and J by 4 bases, leaving 12 bases between them. CDR3 loop: CASSPPTLGAYGYTF. Here the CDR3 DNA reads TGTGCCAGCTCACCACCGACACTGGGGGCCTATGGCTACACCTTC. The variable domain in full, completed from reference TRBV18 and TRBJ1-2, reads NAGVMQNPRHLVRRRGQEARLRCSPMKGHSHVYWYRQLPEEGLKFMVYLQKENIIDESGMPKERFSAEFPKEGPSILRIQQVVRGDSAAYFCASSPPTLGAYGYTFGSGTRLTVV.

The table lists this clone with many counts. The rearrangement links TRBV28 to TRBJ1-1; TRBD1 aligns across 7 bases. CDR1 is MDHEN, CDR2 SYDVKM, per germline. Trimming cost V 7 bases and J 1 base; bases outside gene matches: 6. The CDR3 consists of 14 residues. CDR3 nucleotides: TGTGCCAGCACTCAGACAGGGTGGAACACTGAAGCTTTCTTT. Its protein is CASTQTGWNTEAFF.

V gene TRBV7-2 combines with J gene TRBJ2-1; 10 bases map to TRBD2. The germline V gene encodes CDR1 SGHTA and CDR2 FQGNSA. The J segment lost 5 bases and the V segment lost 5 bases, leaving 9 bases of the junction unmatched. This CDR3 region has 16 residues. The CDR3 bases are TGTGCCAGCAGCCGGATCGGGCTAGCGGGGGACAATGAGCAGTTCTTC. As protein: CASSRIGLAGDNEQFF.

The J gene is TRBJ2-7, the V gene TRBV7-6; 7 nucleotides match TRBD2. Germline CDR1 is SGHVS and CDR2 is FNYEAQ. With V trimmed by 5 bases and J by 4 bases, 8 bases remained unmatched. This CDR3 has 14 residues. The CDR3 nucleotides are TGTGCCAGCAGCCCGACTAGCAAGTTGTACGAGCAGTACTTC. It yields the protein CASSPTSKLYEQYF.

The V and J genes are TRBV7-3 and TRBJ2-1, with unresolved D. The germline V gene encodes CDR1 SGHTA and CDR2 FQGTGA. The CDR3 runs to 15 residues. The ends were cut back, 1 base at V and 1 base at J, with 8 bases in the middle. CDR3: CASSLNFESYNEQFF. The CDR3 DNA reads as TGTGCCAGCAGCTTAAACTTCGAGTCCTACAATGAGCAGTTCTTC.

This clone was detected many times. The chain links TRBV28 to TRBJ2-7; a weak D match, TRBD1 (5 bases). Germline CDR1 MDHEN, CDR2 SYDVKM. The CDR3 sequence is 16 residues long. The V end lost 3 bases, the J end lost 4 bases, and 19 bases lay between the germline ends. CDR3 DNA: TGTGCCAGCAGTTTTCTTCCAGGGCAGACCCGTTACGAGCAGTACTTC. Amino acid sequence: CASSFLPGQTRYEQYF.

This rearrangement joins TRBV5-1 to TRBJ1-5, with D tentatively TRBD1 (5 bases). Between the trimmed V and J ends, which lost 2 bases and 3 bases, there was a span of 12 bases. The CDR3 covers 15 residues. Germline loops: CDR1 SGHRS, CDR2 YFSETQ. The CDR3 sequence: CASSFLGEDNQPQHF. In DNA, the CDR3 is TGCGCCAGCAGCTTTTTAGGGGAGGACAATCAGCCCCAGCATTTT. Filled out from reference TRBV5-1 and TRBJ1-5, the complete variable domain reads KAGVTQTPRYLIKTRGQQVTLSCSPISGHRSVSWYQQTPGQGLQFLFEYFSETQRNKGNFPGRFSGRQFSNSRSEMNVSTLELGDSALYLCASSFLGEDNQPQHFGDGTRLSIL.